This TCR beta chain was documented in a study of shared clonotypes between healthy human individuals (TCRdb year 2020). About the full investigation: A few men and a couple of women, aged 18 to 49 years, made up the cohort. Libraries were prepared and TCR repertoires were sequenced by different laboratories using diverse techniques, in order to increase sequencing depth and limit assay-specific biases. For each donor, CD4 naive and CD4 memory were each given three plates, CD8 naive was given two plates, and CD8 memory was given one plate. The study deeply sequenced blood TCR repertoires of about five healthy adults to estimate repertoire size and the extent of clonotype sharing between individuals. Leukapheresis yielded between about 0.9 and 10 billion PBMCs per donor.

Germline trimming amounts to 4 bases on V and 4 bases on J, with 7 as the count of junction bases outside the gene matches. Sequences SGHRS (CDR1) and YFSETQ (CDR2) are obtained from the germline V gene. From cysteine to phenylalanine, the CDR3 is 15 amino acids long. This entry keeps only the CDR3 DNA: 45 bases, framed from base 1. Concerning this clone itself: Its recognized antigen is unknown. Base-call qualities are not available, and no considerably larger clone is one nucleotide away.

The donors were healthy, HIV-negative adults who had no recently reported acute infections or vaccinations. Every donor was a Caucasian adult residing in Nashville, Tennessee, USA. CD4+ T cells were enriched by magnetic negative selection; naive cells were then positively selected on CD45RA, and the negative fraction formed the memory subset. After blood collection by leukapheresis, PBMCs were isolated using Ficoll-Histopaque density gradient centrifugation and then cryopreserved in the vapor phase of liquid nitrogen. Analytical flow cytometry was used to check the purity and quantity of every magnetically sorted T cell population. Genomic DNA was isolated from every sorted fraction and measured by UV absorbance on a Nanodrop 2000c. TCR CDR3 regions were amplified from genomic DNA by multiplex PCR using the deep immunoSEQ assay. Extracted genomic DNA from each cell subset was spread evenly across all wells of several immunoSEQ 96-well plates, with each plate serving as a replicate. For sorted subsets, approximately 200 ng of genomic DNA, equivalent to roughly 30,000 T cell genomes, went into each replicate PCR. Purified libraries were quantified with a Qubit 3.0 fluorometer, sized on a Bioanalyzer 2100, and re-quantified with the KAPA Library Quantification kit. Every immunoSEQ 96-well plate was sequenced on a dedicated single-read 150-cycle Illumina NextSeq 550 flow cell. The source study handled its data this way. Because only junctional sequences without quality scores were contained in the immunoSEQ output, filtering matching that applied to full-length reads could not be performed. To assign V/J genes and CDR3, sequences were annotated against IMGT germline references using PyIR, a Python wrapper for IgBLAST v1.9. Reads were filtered out if the reads had weak V/J assignments (E-value above 1e-6), no CDR3, stop codons, out-of-frame junctions, or ambiguous translated residues. V3J clonotypes were defined as sequences sharing the same inferred V gene, J gene, and CDR3 amino acid sequence. The percentage overlap between two repertoires was calculated by dividing the number of shared unique clonotypes by the size of the smaller repertoire. Three approaches were used to assess repertoire richness: RTK rarefaction, the Chao1 estimator, and Recon v2.1 estimates of unobserved clonotypes. OLGA was used to compute generation probabilities for all TCRbeta clonotypes that the gDNA method yielded from a handful of donors. Imported from immuneACCESS, the table was reduced by TCRdb to in-frame sequences with V and J called. These copies leave out some clones; in studies compared against another copy, an unresolved V gene accounts for under half, and the cause of the remainder is not known. The V and J calls and the clone size are those of that table, but D and trimming were determined from the DNA. In all, the sample holds under 1,100,000 clones, and about four fifths of those were seen once. Clones ranked in the top ten supply roughly 0.62% of the sample.

General findings and caveats noted by the study authors: When several donors were compared, the shared fraction of clonotypes was around 5.1% for naive CD4, approximately 3.5% for naive CD8, 2% to 2.5% for memory CD4, and around 0.4% for memory CD8. Sampling was restricted to blood, and TCR repertoires in tissues likely differ from the TCR repertoires found in blood. Because the study included a small number of donors, the genetic and exposure-history diversity represented was limited. Estimated clonotype richness was generally larger for naive than for memory subsets. Compared with non-shared clonotypes, clonotypes shared by all four sorted-subset donors had higher generation probabilities. Incomplete sequencing was indicated by rarefaction of sorted-subset datasets, despite the large sequencing depth. Pairwise subsampling led to the expectation that sequencing depth would affect the degree of clonotype sharing among donors.

Recombination linked TRBV5-1 to TRBJ2-2; 7 central bases correspond to TRBD2. Sequenced sample: memory CD4+ T cells from PBMCs. What the cell subset or site label conveys for this sample: CD45RA-negative fraction. The clonotype was recovered from a man between 18 and 29 years old in good health. Some clones in this sample may be carry-over from other donors' samples. The sequenced DNA: TGCGCCAGCAGCCAGACTAGCCTCGGCACCGGGGAGCTGTTTTTT. It codes for CASSQTSLGTGELFF.